A selection of T cell receptor beta chains follows, all from one sample in a study of blood T cell repertoires in COVID-19. Sequenced by immunoSEQ multiplex PCR; TCRdb stores in-frame clones only, minus some. The sample contains some 180,000 clones, over 80% of which appear only once. Sequencing was carried out using peripheral blood. These TCRs come from a middle-aged woman with COVID-19, enrolled during active disease. CDR3s include the opening cysteine and the closing phenylalanine or tryptophan. Each record gives: clone size, D gene, V gene, J gene, CDR3 DNA, CDR3 protein. D genes are given only for firm matches. Expanded clones are given a class, and other clones once, few, many or no size at all.

.	TRBD1	TRBV15	TRBJ1-3	TGTGCCACCAGCATAGACAGGGGGGCCTCTGGAAACACCATATATTTT	CATSIDRGASGNTIYF
.	.	TRBV7-8	TRBJ1-4	TGTGCCAGCAGCTTTCTCGCCAGGGGAATTGCTAGGGCTAATGAAAAACTGTTTTTT	CASSFLARGIARANEKLFF
.	.	TRBV5-8	TRBJ1-2	TGTGCCAGCAGCTACACTACGGCGGAGCTTAATGGCTACACCTTC	CASSYTTAELNGYTF
.	TRBD2	TRBV6-5	TRBJ2-3	TGTGGAGCGGGAGGGGAATTGTTCACAGATACGCAGTATTTT	CGAGGELFTDTQYF
once	TRBD1	TRBV28	TRBJ1-2	TGTGCCAGCAGTTTAAGGCCCACAGGGGATGGCTACACCTTC	CASSLRPTGDGYTF
.	.	TRBV5-1	TRBJ2-5	TGCGCCAGCAGCTTCCAGGACATGGAGACCCAGTACTTC	CASSFQDMETQYF
.	.	TRBV6-1	TRBJ2-3	TGTGCCAGCAGTGACGGACAGCTCAACACAGATACGCAGTATTTT	CASSDGQLNTDTQYF
.	TRBD1	TRBV28	TRBJ1-5	TGTGCCAGCATCCTGGGGGGGCAGGGGGCGAGGCCCCAGCATTTT	CASILGGQGARPQHF
.	.	TRBV10-2	TRBJ1-1	TGCGCCAGCAGCCTAAGCACTGAAGCTTTCTTT	CASSLSTEAFF
.	.	TRBV11-3	TRBJ1-6	TGTGCCAGCAGCTTAGAGGGTCGAGGTTCACCCCTCCACTTT	CASSLEGRGSPLHF
.	.	TRBV4-1	TRBJ1-1	TGCGCCAGCAGCCAAGTGCATCTAATGAACACTGAAGCTTTCTTT	CASSQVHLMNTEAFF
.	.	TRBV9	TRBJ2-7	TGTGCCAGCAGCGTAGACAGAAACTCCTACGAGCAGTACTTC	CASSVDRNSYEQYF
many	TRBD1	TRBV5-1	TRBJ1-2	TGCGCCAGCAGCTTGGGATGGGACAGCCTCTATGGCTACACCTTC	CASSLGWDSLYGYTF
.	TRBD1	TRBV6-4	TRBJ1-2	TGTGCCAGCAGCCTCGGGACAGGGGAACATGGCTACACCTTC	CASSLGTGEHGYTF
.	TRBD1	TRBV19	TRBJ2-7	TGTGCCAGTAAGACAGGGGCCTACGAGCAGTACTTC	CASKTGAYEQYF
.	.	TRBV11-3	TRBJ1-1	TGTGCCAGCAGCCAAAGGGGTTCTGAAGCTTTCTTT	CASSQRGSEAFF
.	.	TRBV27	TRBJ1-5	TGTGCCAGCAGTTTATCGGCCCCGGGGGGTCAGTCCCAGCATTTT	CASSLSAPGGQSQHF
.	.	TRBV6-6	TRBJ1-1	TGTGCCAGCAGTCCCCCCCTACGGTTGAACACTGAAGCTTTCTTT	CASSPPLRLNTEAFF
.	TRBD2	TRBV28	TRBJ2-5	TGTGCCAGCAGCTCCCCCGGGACTACGGCAGAGACCCAGTACTTC	CASSSPGTTAETQYF
.	.	TRBV21-1	TRBJ1-1	TGTGCCAGCAGTCGGCACAGTGGCGCTGAAGCTTTCTTT	CASSRHSGAEAFF
.	TRBD2	TRBV15	TRBJ2-1	TGTGCCACCAGCAGAGATAAGTTTAGCGGGAGCAGGAATGAGCAGTTCTTC	CATSRDKFSGSRNEQFF
.	TRBD1	TRBV2	TRBJ1-2	TGTGCCAGCACCACACCTGGACAGGGGTTGGACTATGGCTACACCTTC	CASTTPGQGLDYGYTF
.	.	TRBV7-3	TRBJ2-2	TGTGCCAGCATGGCGGGATACACCGGGGAGCTGTTTTTT	CASMAGYTGELFF
.	.	TRBV6-5	TRBJ2-3	TGTGCCAGCAGTCCCGGCAGGACAGATACGCAGTATTTT	CASSPGRTDTQYF
.	TRBD1	TRBV19	TRBJ2-3	TGTGCCAGTAGTACCCGACAGGGGAACACAGATACGCAGTATTTT	CASSTRQGNTDTQYF
.	TRBD2	TRBV11-2	TRBJ2-5	TGTGCCATCCGTCGGACCGGGGGGGAGACCCAGTACTTC	CAIRRTGGETQYF
.	.	TRBV6-5	TRBJ1-6	TGTGCCAGCAGTTACACGAGAATAGGGGATTCACCCCTCCACTTT	CASSYTRIGDSPLHF
.	.	TRBV5-1	TRBJ1-4	TGCGCCAGCAGCACAGGGTCTGAAACTAATGAAAAACTGTTTTTT	CASSTGSETNEKLFF
.	TRBD1	TRBV10-2	TRBJ2-7	TGCGCCAGCAGTACCAGGGGGAAGCAGTACTTC	CASSTRGKQYF
.	.	TRBV19	TRBJ1-3	TGTGCCAGTAGTTACAGGGCCATTGGAAACACCATATATTTT	CASSYRAIGNTIYF
.	.	TRBV28	TRBJ1-2	TGTGCCAGCAGGGGGACCGGGGGGGCTCGTGGCTACACCTTC	CASRGTGGARGYTF
.	.	TRBV2	TRBJ2-5	TGTGCCAGCAGTGATCGAGGTGGGGGGGCCTCAGAGACCCAGTACTTC	CASSDRGGGASETQYF
.	TRBD1	TRBV5-1	TRBJ2-7	TGCGCCAGCAGCTTGGACGGACAGGGGACGTACGAGCAGTACTTC	CASSLDGQGTYEQYF
once	TRBD1	TRBV15	TRBJ1-2	TGTGCCATTACAGCTAGGACAGGAAATGGCTACACCTTC	CAITARTGNGYTF
.	TRBD1	TRBV7-3	TRBJ2-3	TGTGCCAGCAGTTCCGGGACAGGGGAAGCAGATACGCAGTATTTT	CASSSGTGEADTQYF
.	.	TRBV4-1	TRBJ1-2	TGCGCCAGCAGCCCAAAGGTCCAGGGGAACTATGGCTACACCTTC	CASSPKVQGNYGYTF
.	TRBD1	TRBV15	TRBJ2-7	TGTGCCACCAGCAGTGAACCCGGGACAGGTCCCTACGAGCAGTACTTC	CATSSEPGTGPYEQYF
once	TRBD1	TRBV5-6	TRBJ2-4	TGTGCCAGCAGCTTGACCGGGACAGTAGCCAAAAACATTCAGTACTTC	CASSLTGTVAKNIQYF
.	TRBD1	TRBV18	TRBJ1-5	TGTGCCAGCTCACCAACAGGGGCAGATCAGCCCCAGCATTTT	CASSPTGADQPQHF
.	TRBD1	TRBV6-2/TRBV6-3	TRBJ2-4	TGTGCCAGCAGCGGGACAGGGCGGGGAAACATTCAGTACTTC	CASSGTGRGNIQYF
.	TRBD2	TRBV9	TRBJ2-1	TGTGCCAGCAGCGTAGATACTAGCGGGAGGTCGCTTAGGAATGAGCAGTTCTTC	CASSVDTSGRSLRNEQFF
.	.	TRBV12-5	TRBJ2-7	TGTGCTAGTGGGCAGGGAAACTCCTACGAGCAGTACTTC	CASGQGNSYEQYF
few	TRBD1	TRBV5-1	TRBJ1-2	TGCGCCAGCAGCTTACCCGGGACAGGGTACGGGAAGGATGGCTACACCTTC	CASSLPGTGYGKDGYTF
.	.	TRBV27	TRBJ2-7	TGTGCCAGCAGTCCCCCTTTAGCCTACGAGCAGTACTTC	CASSPPLAYEQYF
.	.	TRBV27	TRBJ1-2	TGTGCCAGCAGCTTTACTCCCGGCTATGGCTACACCTTC	CASSFTPGYGYTF